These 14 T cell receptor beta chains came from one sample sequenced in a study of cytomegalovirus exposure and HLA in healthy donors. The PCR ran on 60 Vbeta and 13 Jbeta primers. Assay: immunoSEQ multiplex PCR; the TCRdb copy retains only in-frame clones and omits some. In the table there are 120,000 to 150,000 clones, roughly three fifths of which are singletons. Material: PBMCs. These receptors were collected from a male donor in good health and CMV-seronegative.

CDR3 loop: CASSIHRVSYNSPLHF. CDR3 in DNA: TGTGCCAGTAGTATCCACAGGGTGTCCTATAATTCACCCCTCCACTTT. The rearrangement links TRBV19 to TRBJ1-6; the D gene is possibly TRBD1 (6 bases). The germline V gene encodes CDR1 LNHDA and CDR2 SQIVND (reference sequence). Deletions cut 3 bases from V and 1 base from J, with 10 bases between. This CDR3 contains 16 residues. Full variable domain (missing parts from reference TRBV19 and TRBJ1-6): DGGITQSPKYLFRKEGQNVTLSCEQNLNHDAMYWYRQDPGQGLRLIYYSQIVNDFQKGDIAEGYSVSREKKESFPLTVTSAQKNPTAFYLCASSIHRVSYNSPLHFGNGTRLTVT.

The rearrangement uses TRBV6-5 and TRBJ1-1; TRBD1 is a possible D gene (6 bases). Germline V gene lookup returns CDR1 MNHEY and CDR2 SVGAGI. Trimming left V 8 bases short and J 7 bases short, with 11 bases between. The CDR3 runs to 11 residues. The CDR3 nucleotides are TGTGCCAGCTCTCGAGGGGGTGAAGCTTTCTTT. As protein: CASSRGGEAFF.

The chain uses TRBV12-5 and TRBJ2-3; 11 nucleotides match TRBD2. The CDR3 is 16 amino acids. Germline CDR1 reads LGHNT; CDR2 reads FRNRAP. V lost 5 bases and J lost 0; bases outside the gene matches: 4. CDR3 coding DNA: TGTGCTAGTGGTCCCGGACTAGCGGGTAGCACAGATACGCAGTATTTT. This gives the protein CASGPGLAGSTDTQYF.

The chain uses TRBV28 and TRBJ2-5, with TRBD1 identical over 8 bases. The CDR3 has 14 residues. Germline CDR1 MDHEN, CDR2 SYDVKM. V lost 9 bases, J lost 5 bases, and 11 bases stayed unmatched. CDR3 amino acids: CASSSGQGGETQYF. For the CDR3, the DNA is TGTGCCAGTTCCTCCGGACAGGGTGGGGAGACCCAGTACTTC.

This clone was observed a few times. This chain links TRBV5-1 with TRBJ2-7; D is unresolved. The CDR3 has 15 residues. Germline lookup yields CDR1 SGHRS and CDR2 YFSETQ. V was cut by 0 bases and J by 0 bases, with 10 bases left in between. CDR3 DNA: TGCGCCAGCAGCTTGGTGGCAGGTCTCTCCTACGAGCAGTACTTC. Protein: CASSLVAGLSYEQYF.

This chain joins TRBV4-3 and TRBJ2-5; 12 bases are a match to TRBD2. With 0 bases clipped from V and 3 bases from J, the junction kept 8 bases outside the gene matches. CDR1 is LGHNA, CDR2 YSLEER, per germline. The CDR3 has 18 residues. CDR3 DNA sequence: TGCGCCAGCAGCCAAGAGGGGGGGCTAGCGGGGGGGGAAGAGACCCAGTACTTC. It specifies CASSQEGGLAGGEETQYF.

CDR3 DNA: TGTGCCAGCAGCTTATATACCCACGCCGGACAGGGCTCTGGAAACACCATATATTTT. It is translated as CASSLYTHAGQGSGNTIYF. The rearrangement links TRBV7-9 to TRBJ1-3; 8 nucleotides agree with TRBD1. The J segment lost 0 bases and the V segment lost 2 bases, leaving 12 bases of the junction unmatched. The CDR3 spans 19 residues. The germline gives CDR1 SEHNR, CDR2 FQNEAQ (reference sequence). The complete variable domain, with remaining parts taken from reference TRBV7-9 and TRBJ1-3, reads DTGVSQNPRHKITKRGQNVTFRCDPISEHNRLYWYRQTLGQGPEFLTYFQNEAQLEKSRLLSDRFSAERPKGSFSTLEIQRTEQGDSAMYLCASSLYTHAGQGSGNTIYFGEGSWLTVV.

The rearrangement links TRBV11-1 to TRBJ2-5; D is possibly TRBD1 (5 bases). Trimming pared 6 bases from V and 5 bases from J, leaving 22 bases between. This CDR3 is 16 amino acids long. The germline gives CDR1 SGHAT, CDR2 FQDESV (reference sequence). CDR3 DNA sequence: TGTGCCAGCAGGTCTAGACAGTCGGTGGGCCGGGAGACCCAGTACTTC. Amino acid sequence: CASRSRQSVGRETQYF.

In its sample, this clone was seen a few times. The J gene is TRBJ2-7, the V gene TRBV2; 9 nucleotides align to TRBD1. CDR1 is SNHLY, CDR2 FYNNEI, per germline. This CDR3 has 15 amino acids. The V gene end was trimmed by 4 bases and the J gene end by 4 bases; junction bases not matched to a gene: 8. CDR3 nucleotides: TGTGCCAGCAGTGCCCCGGACAGGGGATCGTACGAGCAGTACTTC. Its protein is CASSAPDRGSYEQYF.

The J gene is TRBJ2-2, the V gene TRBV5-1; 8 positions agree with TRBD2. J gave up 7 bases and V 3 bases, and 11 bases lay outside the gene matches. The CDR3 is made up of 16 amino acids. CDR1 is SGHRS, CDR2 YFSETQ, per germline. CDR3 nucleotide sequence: TGCGCCAGCAGCTCCCCCGAGCGGGGGAGGGGCGGGGAGCTGTTTTTT. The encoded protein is CASSSPERGRGGELFF. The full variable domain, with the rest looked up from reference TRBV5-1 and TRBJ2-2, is KAGVTQTPRYLIKTRGQQVTLSCSPISGHRSVSWYQQTPGQGLQFLFEYFSETQRNKGNFPGRFSGRQFSNSRSEMNVSTLELGDSALYLCASSSPERGRGGELFFGEGSRLTVL.

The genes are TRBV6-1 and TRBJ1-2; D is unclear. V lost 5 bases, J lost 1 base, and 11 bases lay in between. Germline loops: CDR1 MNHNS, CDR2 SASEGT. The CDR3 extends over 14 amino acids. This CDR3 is CASSYQAINYGYTF. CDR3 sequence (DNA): TGTGCCAGCAGTTATCAAGCCATTAACTATGGCTACACCTTC.

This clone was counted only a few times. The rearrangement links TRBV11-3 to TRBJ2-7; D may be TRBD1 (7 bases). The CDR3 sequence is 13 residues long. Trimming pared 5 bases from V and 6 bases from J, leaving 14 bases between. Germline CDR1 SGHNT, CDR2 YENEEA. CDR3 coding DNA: TGTGCCAGCAGCAGAGGGCAGGGGGGCGAGCAGTACTTC. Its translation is CASSRGQGGEQYF.

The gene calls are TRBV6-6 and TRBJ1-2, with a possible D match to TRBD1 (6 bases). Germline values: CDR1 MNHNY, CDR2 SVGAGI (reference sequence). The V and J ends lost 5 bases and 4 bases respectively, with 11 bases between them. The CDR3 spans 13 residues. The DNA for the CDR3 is TGTGCCAGCAGTCGGGGGGCTAGCTATGGCTACACCTTC. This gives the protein CASSRGASYGYTF.

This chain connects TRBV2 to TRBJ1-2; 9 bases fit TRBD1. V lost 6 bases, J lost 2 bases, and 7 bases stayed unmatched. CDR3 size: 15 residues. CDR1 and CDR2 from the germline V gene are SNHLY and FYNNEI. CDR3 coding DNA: TGTGCCAGCAGCTGGGGACAGGGCAGCAACTATGGCTACACCTTC. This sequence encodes CASSWGQGSNYGYTF.